This T cell receptor beta chain was profiled in a study of blood T cell repertoires in COVID-19 (dated by TCRdb to 2020 to 2021). Concerning the study at large: Samples covering the acute and convalescent phases of COVID-19 were provided by collaborators in the United States, Italy and Spain. Deeply sampled blood TCRbeta repertoires from subjects exposed to, actively infected with, or recovered from COVID-19 were included in the dataset. The repertoires were made available in a free public database intended to serve as a resource for research on the immune response to SARS-CoV-2. The sample metadata nearly always contained a de-identified subject ID, COVID-19 status, age in years and sex. Where available, HLA class I and class II types were obtained from metadata supplied by the sample provider rather than from assay-based typing. Samples came from the ongoing ImmuneRACE study (first 160 participants) plus 1,254 subjects from 6 global collaborators. The prospective study material was composed of cDNA or gDNA derived from T cells, B-cell-depleted T cells, or PBMCs.

Worth noting for this clone: Its specific antigen is unknown. Base-call qualities are not available, and no considerably larger clone is one nucleotide away.

The study at large found these results: Clinical and demographic metadata were provided uncurated, with the amount varying by source and participant.

TCRbeta CDR3 regions were amplified from genomic DNA by means of the immunoSEQ Assay, a bias-controlled multiplex PCR. In the paper's pipeline: Nucleated cell counts per sample were estimated from amplification of reference gene primers within the assay. To quantify the absolute abundance of each unique TCRbeta CDR3 rearrangement, sequence reads were collapsed and filtered. For each sample, productive Simpson clonality was calculated by taking the square root of Simpson's diversity index across productive rearrangements. In TCRdb, the immuneACCESS table is reduced to in-frame sequences with V and J assigned. These tables do not hold every clone; where another copy was compared, an unresolved V gene accounts for under half, and the others remain unexplained. The V and J calls and the clone size are those of that table, but D and trimming were determined from the DNA. This sample lists about 170,000 clones; roughly four fifths were detected once. Roughly 10% of the sample is held by the ten biggest clonotypes.

The germline ends are 12 bases apart after V is trimmed by 4 bases and J by 7 bases. The CDR3 has 12 amino acids, counting the end cysteine and phenylalanine. The entry retains the CDR3 DNA only, 36 bases that are in frame from base 1. CDR1 SGHRS and CDR2 YFSETQ were looked up in the germline V gene. Each collaborating institution followed its own protocols to collect whole blood in K2EDTA tubes. For TCRbeta analysis, collaborator samples were shipped as frozen whole blood, as isolated PBMCs, or as DNA extracted from either sample type. Material: peripheral blood. The rearrangement combines TRBV5-1 with TRBJ2-7; the best D guess is TRBD2, with 6 bases matching. This TCR came from a man between 65 and 85 years old with active or convalescent COVID-19. CDR3 region: CASSLPTREQYF. The nucleotide sequence is TGCGCCAGCAGCCTCCCGACTAGGGAGCAGTACTTC.